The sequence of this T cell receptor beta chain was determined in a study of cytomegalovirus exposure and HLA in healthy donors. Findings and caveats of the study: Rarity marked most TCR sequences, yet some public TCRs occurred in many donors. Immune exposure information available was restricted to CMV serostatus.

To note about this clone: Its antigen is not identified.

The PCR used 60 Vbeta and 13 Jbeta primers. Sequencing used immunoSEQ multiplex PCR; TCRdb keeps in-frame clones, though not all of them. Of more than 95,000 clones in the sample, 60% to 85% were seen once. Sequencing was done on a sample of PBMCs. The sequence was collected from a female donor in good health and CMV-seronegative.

In nucleotides, the CDR3 is TGCGCCAGCAGCTTGGTTTCTAGCGGGAGGGCCAATGAGCAGTTCTTC. It yields the protein CASSLVSSGRANEQFF. J is TRBJ2-1 and V is TRBV5-1; 12 bases agree with TRBD2. The CDR3 consists of 16 residues. V dropped 0 bases and J dropped 6; count of bases not matched to a gene: 4. Germline CDR1 reads SGHRS; CDR2 reads YFSETQ.